Described below is a single T cell receptor (beta chain) sequence and its context. Its antigen is unknown. The source of the sample is a study of radiotherapy plus CTLA-4 blockade in lung cancer. Study conclusions and caveats: Among blood TCR repertoires after radiotherapy plus ipilimumab, tumor-derived clones expanded.

Sequenced by immunoSEQ multiplex PCR; TCRdb stores in-frame clones only, minus some. The sample consists of approximately 30,000 clones, roughly 77% of them appearing once. The V end lost 1 base, the J end lost 1 base, and 13 bases lay between the germline ends. The length of the CDR3 is 16 residues. Germline V gene data show CDR1 as LGHNA and CDR2 as YNFKEQ. The chain employs TRBV4-2 and TRBJ1-1, with D uncertain. The clonotype comes from a human donor with non-small cell lung cancer that progressed on radiotherapy plus ipilimumab. Sample: peripheral blood, taken from a patient treated with radiotherapy plus ipilimumab. CDR3 DNA sequence: TGTGCCAGCAGCCAAGGTGGTGGTCGGGGGAACACTGAAGCTTTCTTT. Its protein product is CASSQGGGRGNTEAFF.